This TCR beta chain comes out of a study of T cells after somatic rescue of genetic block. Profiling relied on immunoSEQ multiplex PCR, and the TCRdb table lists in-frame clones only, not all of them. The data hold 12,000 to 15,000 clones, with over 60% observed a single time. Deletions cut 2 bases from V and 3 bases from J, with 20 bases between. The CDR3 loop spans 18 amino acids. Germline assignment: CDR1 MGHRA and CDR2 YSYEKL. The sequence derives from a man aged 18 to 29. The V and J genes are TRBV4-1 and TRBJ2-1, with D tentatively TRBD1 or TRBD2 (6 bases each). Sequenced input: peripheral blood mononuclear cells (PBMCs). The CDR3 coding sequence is TGCGCCAGCAGCCAATTTGGGGGGCGGGACACTTTCTACAATGAGCAGTTCTTC. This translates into CASSQFGGRDTFYNEQFF.